One sample yielded the 3 T cell receptor beta chains listed below, sequenced in a study of early T cells in non-severe SARS-CoV-2 infection. Using its own MiXCR run on the 5' RACE reads, TCRdb lists one record per CDR3 protein. The sample holds roughly 65,000 distinct CDR3 sequences, more than 10% seen once. The sequenced sample was whole blood. These receptors were taken from an adult who was a healthcare worker with PCR-confirmed SARS-CoV-2 infection or an uninfected control (not recorded which).

The chain carries TRBV7-9 and TRBJ1-1, with 7 positions matching TRBD1. From germline, CDR1 is SEHNR and CDR2 FQNEAQ (reference sequence). The CDR3 runs to 15 residues. The J segment lost 0 bases and the V segment lost 4 bases, leaving 5 bases of the junction unmatched. CDR3 protein: CASSYTGVMNTEAFF. DNA of the CDR3: TGTGCCAGCAGCTATACAGGGGTCATGAACACTGAAGCTTTCTTT.

This clonotype was observed a few times. V and J are TRBV5-4 and TRBJ2-1, with 8 bases aligning to TRBD1. J lost 0 bases, V lost 2 bases, and 4 bases had no gene match. The CDR3 extends over 16 amino acids. Germline values: CDR1 SGHNT, CDR2 YYREEE (reference sequence). CDR3 region: CASSFGDRNSYNEQFF. As DNA, the CDR3 is TGTGCCAGCAGCTTTGGGGACAGGAACTCCTACAATGAGCAGTTCTTC.

The chain employs TRBV14 and TRBJ2-2, with 8 positions matching TRBD1. Germline V gene data show CDR1 as SGHDN and CDR2 as FVKESK. After removal of 4 bases from V and 4 bases from J, the junction contained 5 bases not matched to a gene. This CDR3 contains 15 residues. The chain's CDR3 is CASSRTGLGTGELFF. The CDR3 bases are TGTGCCAGCAGCCGGACAGGGTTGGGCACCGGGGAGCTGTTTTTT.